This passage covers 6 T cell receptor beta chains from one sample sequenced in a study of T cells in Graves' hyperthyroidism and ophthalmopathy. Template material for amplifying TCR beta CDR3 regions consisted of RNA transcripts. The primer set for the first-round RT-PCR of the TCR CDR3 was HTBI. TCRdb itself ran the multiplex PCR reads through MiXCR, one entry per CDR3 protein. The repertoire has roughly 800,000 distinct CDR3 sequences, more than 30% of them found once; the top ten carry about 9%. Sample: blood. These receptors came from a man aged 18 to 30 with Graves' hyperthyroidism.

The V gene is TRBV29-1, the J gene TRBJ2-7; 7 bases are shared with TRBD1. The CDR3 consists of 18 residues. Trimming cost V 0 bases and J 2 bases; bases outside gene matches: 16. The germline gives CDR1 SQVTM, CDR2 ANQGSEA. The CDR3 coding sequence is TGCAGCGTTGAAGATCAGGACAGGCAAGGGCATTCAACCTACGAGCAGTACTTC. Its translation is CSVEDQDRQGHSTYEQYF.

J is TRBJ2-7 and V is TRBV7-2; 7 nucleotides align to TRBD1. Germline CDR1 is SGHTA and CDR2 is FQGNSA. V was clipped by 2 bases and J by 6 bases; unmatched bases: 10. The CDR3 runs to 15 residues. The CDR3 nucleotides are TGTGCCAGCAGCTTAAGGGGGCCGAGAGGGGCCGAGCAGTACTTC. Translation gives CASSLRGPRGAEQYF.

This clonotype turned up a few times. The chain employs TRBV5-1 and TRBJ1-4; D remains ambiguous. CDR1 is SGHRS, CDR2 YFSETQ, per germline. V lost 1 base and J 8 bases, leaving 15 bases between the germline ends. This CDR3 spans 15 amino acids. The CDR3 bases are TGCGCCAGCAGCTTGAGTTTGGGGAAGAGCGAAAAACTGTTTTTT. This encodes CASSLSLGKSEKLFF.

This clonotype was picked up a small number of times. The chain joins TRBV5-1 to TRBJ1-1; D uncertain. V was cut by 0 bases and J by 5 bases, with 11 bases left in between. Germline-derived CDR1 and CDR2 are SGHRS and YFSETQ. The CDR3 covers 14 residues. CDR3 DNA: TGCGCCAGCAGCTTGGAGCCGGGGAGGACTGAAGCTTTCTTT. The encoded protein is CASSLEPGRTEAFF.

The chain joins TRBV7-2 to TRBJ2-2, with TRBD2 matching 8 bases. Germline loops: CDR1 SGHTA, CDR2 FQGNSA. V lost 1 base, J lost 7 bases, and 14 bases stayed unmatched. The CDR3 is 18 residues long. The DNA of the CDR3 is TGTGCCAGCAGCTTAGTTGTAGCGGGATCTCCGGGTGGCGGGGAGCTGTTTTTT. It encodes CASSLVVAGSPGGGELFF.

The gene calls are TRBV2 and TRBJ1-2; D might be TRBD1 (6 bases). The length of the CDR3 is 14 residues. V was cut by 4 bases and J by 8 bases, with 17 bases left in between. Germline-derived CDR1 and CDR2 are SNHLY and FYNNEI. DNA of the CDR3: TGTGCCAGCAGTGCCCTCACAGGGTATGAAGGCTACACCTTC. Protein: CASSALTGYEGYTF.